One T cell receptor (beta chain) is described in this entry. Its antigen is currently unknown. This sample is drawn from a study of T cell repertoires in cytomegalovirus infection. Study-level information: Public signatures in TCR beta pointed to CMV infection and matching HLA type.

Study findings and constraints: Ex vivo, HLA-C-restricted CMV-specific TCR beta clonotypes prevailed over the rest of the response.

This CDR3 spans 15 amino acids. Germline CDR1 is MNHNS and CDR2 is SASEGT. V gave up 3 bases and J gave up 2 bases, with 11 bases separating them. Using its own MiXCR run on the reads, TCRdb lists one record per CDR3 protein. The data show under 500,000 distinct CDR3 sequences, about 44% seen once. The sequences come from cultured PBMCs, collected from culture after CMV antigen stimulation. The receptor's source is a human donor in good health (CMV status not recorded). Some clones in this sample may be carry-over from other donors' samples. This chain connects TRBV6-1 to TRBJ1-5; no definite D call. CDR3 sequence reads: CASSDDVVGNQPQHF. Here the CDR3 DNA reads TGTGCCAGCAGTGACGACGTAGTTGGCAATCAGCCCCAGCATTTT.